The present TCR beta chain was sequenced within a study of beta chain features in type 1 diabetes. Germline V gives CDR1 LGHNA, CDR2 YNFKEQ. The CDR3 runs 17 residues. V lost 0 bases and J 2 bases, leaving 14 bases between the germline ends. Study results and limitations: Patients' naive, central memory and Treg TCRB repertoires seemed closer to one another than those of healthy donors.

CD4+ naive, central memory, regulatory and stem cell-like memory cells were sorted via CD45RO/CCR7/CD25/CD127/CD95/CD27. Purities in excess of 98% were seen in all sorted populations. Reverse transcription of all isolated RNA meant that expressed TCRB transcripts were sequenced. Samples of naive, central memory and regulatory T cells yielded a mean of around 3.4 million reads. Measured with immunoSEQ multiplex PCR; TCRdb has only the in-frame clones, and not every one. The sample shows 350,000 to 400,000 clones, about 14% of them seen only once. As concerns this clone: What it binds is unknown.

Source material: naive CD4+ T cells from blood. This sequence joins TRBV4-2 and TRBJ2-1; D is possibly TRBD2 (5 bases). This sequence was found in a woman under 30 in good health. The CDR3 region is CASSQEVLGDAYNEQFF. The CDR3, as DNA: TGTGCCAGCAGCCAAGAAGTATTGGGAGACGCCTACAATGAGCAGTTCTTC.